This T cell receptor beta chain was sequenced during a study of control samples from healthy donors and cancer patients. Produced via immunoSEQ multiplex PCR; TCRdb's table is partial and in-frame only. Here the sample spans under 200,000 clones, roughly 94% being singletons. This receptor was identified in a man aged 55-75 years with colorectal cancer. Source material: PBMCs.

For the CDR3, the DNA is TGTGCCAGCAGCCCGGGACAGGGGGTATTTTCTGGAAACACCATATATTTT. Translation gives CASSPGQGVFSGNTIYF. This rearrangement joins TRBV9 to TRBJ1-3; 11 bases fit TRBD1. Trimming cost V 4 bases and J 1 base; bases outside gene matches: 7. In germline, CDR1 is SGDLS, CDR2 YYNGEE. CDR3 length equals 17 residues.